The 18 T cell receptor beta chains below were found in one sample sequenced in a study of blood T cell repertoires in COVID-19. Sequencing used immunoSEQ multiplex PCR; TCRdb keeps in-frame clones, though not all of them. This table holds about 440,000 clones, around 90% found once. Input material: PBMCs or T cells enriched from blood (not recorded which). The receptors stem from a man aged 18 to 35 who had recovered from COVID-19.

The rearrangement links TRBV4-1 to TRBJ1-3; 11 bases fit TRBD1. V lost 1 base to trimming and J lost 5 bases; unmatched junction nucleotides: 4. Germline lookup yields CDR1 MGHRA and CDR2 YSYEKL. The CDR3 is 16 residues long. CDR3 sequence (DNA): TGCGCCAGCAGCCAAGGGACAGGGGGCCGGAGAAACACCATATATTTT. Translation: CASSQGTGGRRNTIYF.

The J gene is TRBJ1-5, the V gene TRBV4-1; D is possibly TRBD1 (6 bases). The CDR3 loop spans 16 amino acids. The V gene lost 0 bases and the J gene lost 4 bases, with 13 bases spanning the gap. Germline V gene sequence: CDR1 MGHRA, CDR2 YSYEKL. CDR3 amino acids: CASSQEEPGANQPQHF. The CDR3 DNA reads TGCGCCAGCAGCCAAGAGGAGCCAGGGGCGAATCAGCCCCAGCATTTT.

The rearrangement uses TRBV6-1 and TRBJ1-5; D remains unclear. This CDR3 is built from 15 residues. Germline loops: CDR1 MNHNS, CDR2 SASEGT. Trimming shortened V by 2 bases and J by 4 bases, and 12 bases separated the two germline ends. The CDR3 nucleotides read TGTGCCAGCAGTGAAAGATTACAGCCAAATCAGCCCCAGCATTTT. Its protein product is CASSERLQPNQPQHF.

The chain combines TRBV5-1 with TRBJ1-3, with D possibly TRBD1 on 5 matching bases. CDR3 length: 16 residues. Germline loops: CDR1 SGHRS, CDR2 YFSETQ. V lost 2 bases to trimming and J lost 2 bases, with 14 bases between them. The CDR3 reads CASSFSGYETGNTIYF. DNA for the CDR3: TGCGCCAGCAGCTTTTCAGGGTATGAGACTGGAAACACCATATATTTT.

This clone was detected a few times. Distinct nucleotide sequences in the sample also encode this CDR3. This chain joins TRBV3-1 (or the pseudogene TRBV3-2) and TRBJ1-2; D possibly corresponds to TRBD1 (6 bases). The V gene's germline CDR1 is LGHDT and CDR2 YNNKEL (reference sequence). V was clipped by 1 base and J by 5 bases, with 8 bases between them. This CDR3 comprises 13 residues. CDR3 in amino acids: CASSQGQGYGYTF. CDR3 in DNA: TGTGCCAGCAGCCAAGGGCAGGGGTATGGCTACACCTTC.

This rearrangement joins TRBV10-1 to TRBJ2-5; 10 bases match TRBD1. Germline CDR1 and CDR2: WNHNN and SYGVQD (reference sequence). This CDR3 comprises 13 residues. Trimming removed 8 bases from V and 5 bases from J; junction bases left unmatched: 5. For the CDR3, the DNA is TGCGCCAGCCGGGACAGGGGTTTTGAGACCCAGTACTTC. It translates to CASRDRGFETQYF.

This chain uses TRBV27 with TRBJ1-5; perhaps TRBD1 as D (5 bases). This CDR3 spans 14 amino acids. V was shortened by 6 bases and J by 1 base, with 10 bases between the two germline ends. Germline V lookup: CDR1 MNHEY, CDR2 SMNVEV (reference sequence). CDR3 DNA sequence: TGTGCCAGCAGCCGGGGGGGGAGCAATCAGCCCCAGCATTTT. It yields the protein CASSRGGSNQPQHF.

V and J are TRBV7-8 and TRBJ2-5; a weak D match, TRBD2 (6 bases). V dropped 8 bases and J dropped 1 base, with 14 bases sitting between them. CDR1 SGHVS and CDR2 FQNEAQ come from the germline V gene. This CDR3 contains 14 residues. CDR3 in amino acids: CASRPLATQETQYF. CDR3 bases: TGTGCCAGCCGTCCTCTAGCGACCCAAGAGACCCAGTACTTC.

The chain combines TRBV5-1 with TRBJ1-1, with D perhaps matching TRBD1 (6 bases). The germline V gene encodes CDR1 SGHRS and CDR2 YFSETQ. The CDR3 runs 16 residues. The V gene lost 4 bases and the J gene lost 3 bases, with 19 bases spanning the gap. The DNA for the CDR3 is TGCGCCAGCAGCCCCCTGGGGAGGGGGGTGGACACTGAAGCTTTCTTT. It specifies CASSPLGRGVDTEAFF.

The chain combines TRBV5-1 with TRBJ2-1; the match to TRBD1 covers 10 bases. Germline-derived CDR1 and CDR2 are SGHRS and YFSETQ. V trimming: 4 bases; J trimming: 4 bases; junction bases outside the gene matches: 5. The length of the CDR3 is 15 residues. The CDR3 DNA sequence: TGCGCCAGCAGCCCGGGACAGGGGTATTACAATGAGCAGTTCTTC. This gives the protein CASSPGQGYYNEQFF.

The V gene is TRBV9, the J gene TRBJ2-7; 12 nucleotides match TRBD2. The length of the CDR3 is 14 residues. Germline loops: CDR1 SGDLS, CDR2 YYNGEE. Germline trimming cut 3 bases from V and 6 bases from J; bases unmatched to any gene: 4. CDR3 nucleotide sequence: TGTGCCAGCAGCGGACTAGCGGGAGTCGGCGAGCAGTACTTC. Its translation is CASSGLAGVGEQYF.

V gene TRBV9 combines with J gene TRBJ1-5; a possible D gene is TRBD1 (6 bases). Germline CDR1 is SGDLS and CDR2 is YYNGEE. V was clipped by 0 bases and J by 5 bases, with 12 bases between them. The CDR3 has 15 residues. CDR3 coding DNA: TGTGCCAGCAGCGTAGGTCAGGGGTATGATCAGCCCCAGCATTTT. This sequence encodes CASSVGQGYDQPQHF.

V and J are TRBV5-5 and TRBJ1-5; D call uncertain. The V end was cut by 7 bases, the J end by 5 bases, with 10 bases between. Germline V CDR1 and CDR2: SGHKS, YYEKEE (reference sequence). This CDR3 region has 12 residues. CDR3 amino acids: CASSNEDQPQHF. The CDR3 DNA reads as TGTGCCAGCTCAAACGAGGATCAGCCCCAGCATTTT.

The J gene is TRBJ1-1, the V gene TRBV28; D gene ambiguous. Germline assignment: CDR1 MDHEN and CDR2 SYDVKM. V was pared by 7 bases and J by 3 bases, with 9 bases between. The CDR3 extends over 12 amino acids. The CDR3 loop reads CASTYRDTEAFF. Written as DNA, the CDR3 is TGTGCCAGCACCTACCGGGACACTGAAGCTTTCTTT.

The chain carries TRBV6-5 and TRBJ1-1, with D possibly matching TRBD1 (5 bases). The CDR3 loop spans 14 amino acids. The germline V gene encodes CDR1 MNHEY and CDR2 SVGAGI. V was shortened by 5 bases and J by 0 bases, with 10 bases between the two germline ends. The CDR3 loop is CASSRGEVNTEAFF. CDR3 nucleotide sequence: TGTGCCAGCAGTCGAGGGGAGGTGAACACTGAAGCTTTCTTT.

The genes are TRBV2 and TRBJ1-5; D is uncertain. Germline CDR1 is SNHLY and CDR2 is FYNNEI. The CDR3 sequence is 15 residues long. The germline V and J ends were trimmed by 3 bases and 4 bases, with 13 bases remaining between them. The CDR3 spells CASSETTGPNQPQHF. The DNA for the CDR3 is TGTGCCAGCAGTGAGACTACGGGCCCGAATCAGCCCCAGCATTTT.

The CDR3 nucleotides are TGTGCCAGCAGCCCGGGACAGGCGGGAGTGGGGCCGCAGTTCTTC. Its translation: CASSPGQAGVGPQFF. V and J are TRBV7-3 and TRBJ2-1, with a weak D call TRBD1 (8 bases). CDR3 size: 15 residues. V lost 5 bases and J lost 12, with 23 bases in between. Germline-derived CDR1 and CDR2 are SGHTA and FQGTGA.

The chain uses TRBV5-1 and TRBJ2-1; a weak D match, TRBD2 (6 bases). CDR1 is SGHRS, CDR2 YFSETQ, per germline. V gave up 5 bases and J gave up 2 bases, with 8 bases separating them. CDR3 length equals 13 residues. CDR3 bases: TGCGCCAGCAGGGCTAGCGCCTACAATGAGCAGTTCTTC. It is translated as CASRASAYNEQFF.